This TCR beta chain was captured in a study of CD4 T cells in relation to SARS-CoV-2 and coronaviruses. Study-level information: The HLA restriction of the shared crossreactive spike epitopes was mapped.

Study results and caveats: The assay detects memory recall responses, not culture-primed primary responses. This crossreactivity analysis covered spike protein alone, no other viral proteins.

Deep TCR-beta sequencing used DNA from uncultured naive and memory CD4+ T cells. Generated by immunoSEQ multiplex PCR, the TCRdb table keeps only in-frame clones and is missing some. Of about 59,000 clones detected, 75% to 90% appear once; the ten largest clones hold about 1.5%. V lost 7 bases, J lost 2 bases, and 15 bases lay in between. This CDR3 is 14 amino acids long. CDR1 and CDR2 from the germline V gene are SGHDT and YYEEEE. CD4+ T cells from unexposed donors were obtained before the COVID-19 pandemic (2011-2018). In the case of this clone: Its target is unknown.

Material for sequencing was memory CD4+ T cells from PBMCs. The receptor was derived from a human donor in good health. This chain joins TRBV5-6 and TRBJ2-5; D ambiguous. For the CDR3, the DNA is TGTGCCAGCTCTCCTATTCTGGGGCAAGAGACCCAGTACTTC. Translation gives CASSPILGQETQYF. The variable domain in full, completed from reference TRBV5-6 and TRBJ2-5, reads DAGVTQSPTHLIKTRGQQVTLRCSPKSGHDTVSWYQQALGQGPQFIFQYYEEEERQRGNFPDRFSGHQFPNYSSELNVNALLLGDSALYLCASSPILGQETQYFGPGTRLLVL.